Listed below are T cell receptor beta chains from one sample, sequenced in a study of cytomegalovirus exposure and HLA in healthy donors. The method was immunoSEQ multiplex PCR; TCRdb's version includes in-frame clones alone and lacks a portion of them. This sample has about 49,000 clones, with around 94% found just once. The specimen sequenced was PBMCs. The receptors shown here come from a young woman in good health and CMV-seropositive. Both conserved end residues are part of each CDR3. Fields, in order: D gene, J gene, V gene, clone size, CDR3 DNA, CDR3 protein. The D gene is left open where the match is weak. The listing skips clone size in some rows; elsewhere it reads once, few, many or a size class.

D gene: -
J gene: TRBJ1-3
V gene: TRBV6-1
clone size: -
CDR3 DNA: TGTGCCAGCAGTGAGAGATTTACTAACCCGATATATTTT
CDR3 protein: CASSERFTNPIYF

D gene: -
J gene: TRBJ2-3
V gene: TRBV14
clone size: -
CDR3 DNA: TGTGCCAGCAGCCAATGGGGGGGGCACGCAGATACGCAGTATTTT
CDR3 protein: CASSQWGGHADTQYF

D gene: TRBD2
J gene: TRBJ2-1
V gene: TRBV9
clone size: -
CDR3 DNA: TGTGCCAGCAGCCCCCGACTAGCGGATTTTATTTACAATGAGCAGTTCTTC
CDR3 protein: CASSPRLADFIYNEQFF

D gene: -
J gene: TRBJ1-1
V gene: TRBV20-1
clone size: -
CDR3 DNA: TGCAGTGCTCAATTGAACACTGAAGCTTTCTTT
CDR3 protein: CSAQLNTEAFF

D gene: -
J gene: TRBJ1-4
V gene: TRBV7-9
clone size: -
CDR3 DNA: TGTGCCAGCAGCTTAGCCGGTCCGGGACTAGCTAATGAAAAACTGTTTTTT
CDR3 protein: CASSLAGPGLANEKLFF

D gene: -
J gene: TRBJ2-7
V gene: TRBV28
clone size: -
CDR3 DNA: TGTGCCAGCAGTTTAGGCAGCCCTAGGGAGCAGTACTTC
CDR3 protein: CASSLGSPREQYF

D gene: -
J gene: TRBJ2-2
V gene: TRBV7-9
clone size: -
CDR3 DNA: TGTGCCAGCAGCTTAAGCAGGGGCAACACCGGGGAGCTGTTTTTT
CDR3 protein: CASSLSRGNTGELFF

D gene: TRBD1
J gene: TRBJ2-7
V gene: TRBV2
clone size: once
CDR3 DNA: TGTGCCAGCAGCCAGGGGGTGGACTCCTACGAGCAGTACTTC
CDR3 protein: CASSQGVDSYEQYF

D gene: TRBD1
J gene: TRBJ1-2
V gene: TRBV7-3
clone size: -
CDR3 DNA: TGTGCCAGCAGCCCAGGGACAGGGTTCGATGGCTACACCTTC
CDR3 protein: CASSPGTGFDGYTF

D gene: TRBD1
J gene: TRBJ2-2
V gene: TRBV5-4
clone size: -
CDR3 DNA: TGTGCCAGCAGCTCCCGGGACAGATCCCTCCCGGAGCTGTTTTTT
CDR3 protein: CASSSRDRSLPELFF

D gene: TRBD1
J gene: TRBJ2-7
V gene: TRBV28
clone size: -
CDR3 DNA: TGTGCCAGCAGTCGAGGCCGGACAGGGTCCGTATACGAGCAGTACTTC
CDR3 protein: CASSRGRTGSVYEQYF

D gene: TRBD2
J gene: TRBJ2-3
V gene: TRBV5-6
clone size: -
CDR3 DNA: TGTGCCAGCCTGCGGGAGGGCCTTGGAGATACGCAGTATTTT
CDR3 protein: CASLREGLGDTQYF

D gene: -
J gene: TRBJ1-2
V gene: TRBV9
clone size: -
CDR3 DNA: TGTGCCAGCAGCGTCCCCGACAGCTATGGCTACACCTTC
CDR3 protein: CASSVPDSYGYTF

D gene: -
J gene: TRBJ1-1
V gene: TRBV5-1
clone size: once
CDR3 DNA: TGCGCCAGCAGCGGCGCGGGAGTGAACACTGAAGCTTTCTTT
CDR3 protein: CASSGAGVNTEAFF

D gene: -
J gene: TRBJ2-1
V gene: TRBV29-1
clone size: once
CDR3 DNA: TGCAGCGTCCACAGGGCCTACAATGAGCAGTTCTTC
CDR3 protein: CSVHRAYNEQFF

D gene: -
J gene: TRBJ1-2
V gene: TRBV19
clone size: -
CDR3 DNA: TGTGCCAGTAGTAACTATCGACAGAAAATTACCTATGGCTACACCTTC
CDR3 protein: CASSNYRQKITYGYTF

D gene: TRBD2
J gene: TRBJ2-2
V gene: TRBV18
clone size: -
CDR3 DNA: TGTGCCAGCTCACCAGCGTCTAGCGGGGGGACCGGGGAGCTGTTTTTT
CDR3 protein: CASSPASSGGTGELFF

D gene: TRBD1
J gene: TRBJ1-2
V gene: TRBV5-8
clone size: -
CDR3 DNA: TGTGCCAGCAGCTTGGGCCCTACAGGGGGCCGCTGGGGCTACACCTTC
CDR3 protein: CASSLGPTGGRWGYTF

D gene: -
J gene: TRBJ2-2
V gene: TRBV4-1
clone size: once
CDR3 DNA: TGCGCCAGCAGCCAACAGAGACCTACAGGTTTCGCCAACACCGGGGAGCTGTTTTTT
CDR3 protein: CASSQQRPTGFANTGELFF

D gene: -
J gene: TRBJ2-2
V gene: TRBV6-1
clone size: once
CDR3 DNA: TGTGCCAGCAGTGCTCTCACAGCGAACACCGGGGAGCTGTTTTTT
CDR3 protein: CASSALTANTGELFF

D gene: -
J gene: TRBJ2-1
V gene: TRBV19
clone size: -
CDR3 DNA: TGTGCCAGTAGCCCCAGCGGAAGCTCCTACAATGAGCAGTTCTTC
CDR3 protein: CASSPSGSSYNEQFF

D gene: TRBD2
J gene: TRBJ2-3
V gene: TRBV7-9
clone size: few
CDR3 DNA: TGTGCCAGCAGCTCGACTAGCGGGAGGGCCCCAGATACGCAGTATTTT
CDR3 protein: CASSSTSGRAPDTQYF

D gene: -
J gene: TRBJ2-5
V gene: TRBV7-9
clone size: -
CDR3 DNA: TGTGCCAGCAGCGGGGGACTCCCGAGTCAAGAGACCCAGTACTTC
CDR3 protein: CASSGGLPSQETQYF

D gene: TRBD1
J gene: TRBJ2-5
V gene: TRBV28
clone size: once
CDR3 DNA: TGTGCCAGCAGTTCGACCCACAGGGGGCAGACCCAGTACTTC
CDR3 protein: CASSSTHRGQTQYF

D gene: -
J gene: TRBJ2-7
V gene: TRBV30
clone size: -
CDR3 DNA: TGTGCCTGGACCAGGGGGGAATCCTACGAGCAGTACTTC
CDR3 protein: CAWTRGESYEQYF

D gene: TRBD2
J gene: TRBJ2-1
V gene: TRBV19
clone size: -
CDR3 DNA: TGTGCCAGTAGTACCGGCGGGGGTCGGATTAATGAGCAGTTCTTC
CDR3 protein: CASSTGGGRINEQFF

D gene: -
J gene: TRBJ2-5
V gene: TRBV7-8
clone size: -
CDR3 DNA: TGTGCCAGCAGCTTCCTTAGCCCGCCCGCTCAGGGCCAAGAGACCCAGTACTTC
CDR3 protein: CASSFLSPPAQGQETQYF

D gene: TRBD1
J gene: TRBJ2-7
V gene: TRBV28
clone size: few
CDR3 DNA: TGTGCCAGCAGTTTGTACAGGGGGAACTACGAGCAGTACTTC
CDR3 protein: CASSLYRGNYEQYF

D gene: -
J gene: TRBJ2-5
V gene: TRBV4-1
clone size: -
CDR3 DNA: TGCGCCAGCAGCCAGACCGGGGAGACCCAGTACTTC
CDR3 protein: CASSQTGETQYF

D gene: TRBD1
J gene: TRBJ2-7
V gene: TRBV27
clone size: -
CDR3 DNA: TGTGCCAGCAGTACCGGGACAGGTTCCTACGAGCAGTACTTC
CDR3 protein: CASSTGTGSYEQYF

D gene: -
J gene: TRBJ2-5
V gene: TRBV5-1
clone size: -
CDR3 DNA: TGCGCCAGCAGCTTGGCCCAGAGGCAAGAGACCCAGTACTTC
CDR3 protein: CASSLAQRQETQYF

D gene: -
J gene: TRBJ1-1
V gene: TRBV19
clone size: -
CDR3 DNA: TGTGCCAGTAAACAAAACAGCATGAACACTGAAGCTTTCTTT
CDR3 protein: CASKQNSMNTEAFF

D gene: -
J gene: TRBJ2-3
V gene: TRBV6-1
clone size: -
CDR3 DNA: TGTGCCAGCAGTGCCGAGCGGAGGGGCACAGATACGCAGTATTTT
CDR3 protein: CASSAERRGTDTQYF

D gene: -
J gene: TRBJ1-1
V gene: TRBV18
clone size: -
CDR3 DNA: TGTGCCAGCTCACCTGTAACAGGGATGAACACTGAAGCTTTCTTT
CDR3 protein: CASSPVTGMNTEAFF

D gene: -
J gene: TRBJ2-5
V gene: TRBV29-1
clone size: -
CDR3 DNA: TGCAGCGTCGCCGACATCTTAAGAGAGACCCAGTACTTC
CDR3 protein: CSVADILRETQYF

D gene: TRBD1
J gene: TRBJ2-7
V gene: TRBV7-6
clone size: -
CDR3 DNA: TGTGCCAGCAGCCCCGGTGGGACAGCCTACGAGCAGTACTTC
CDR3 protein: CASSPGGTAYEQYF

D gene: -
J gene: TRBJ2-7
V gene: TRBV7-2
clone size: -
CDR3 DNA: TGTGCCAGCAGCTTCCGGCCTAGCGTCCACGAGCAGTACTTC
CDR3 protein: CASSFRPSVHEQYF

D gene: -
J gene: TRBJ1-4
V gene: TRBV2
clone size: -
CDR3 DNA: TGTGCCAGCGACAGGCGTGGTGAAAAACTGTTTTTT
CDR3 protein: CASDRRGEKLFF

D gene: -
J gene: TRBJ2-3
V gene: TRBV10-1
clone size: -
CDR3 DNA: TGCGCCAGCAGCCTCGGACGGGGAGAGACGGATACGCAGTATTTT
CDR3 protein: CASSLGRGETDTQYF

D gene: TRBD2
J gene: TRBJ2-2
V gene: TRBV6-4
clone size: -
CDR3 DNA: TGTGCCAGCAGCCGGACTAGCGGGCGGTCCGGGGAGCTGTTTTTT
CDR3 protein: CASSRTSGRSGELFF

D gene: -
J gene: TRBJ1-1
V gene: TRBV7-8
clone size: -
CDR3 DNA: TGTGCCAGCAGCTTGGAAAGGGGATCCTCATCGATGAACACTGAAGCTTTCTTT
CDR3 protein: CASSLERGSSSMNTEAFF

D gene: TRBD2
J gene: TRBJ2-7
V gene: TRBV6-6
clone size: -
CDR3 DNA: TGTGCCAGCAGCCGACTAGCGGACTCCTACGAGCAGTACTTC
CDR3 protein: CASSRLADSYEQYF

D gene: -
J gene: TRBJ2-1
V gene: TRBV11-2
clone size: once
CDR3 DNA: TGTGCTACAGGGGAGGTCCCCAATGAGCAGTTCTTC
CDR3 protein: CATGEVPNEQFF

D gene: TRBD2
J gene: TRBJ2-2
V gene: TRBV27
clone size: -
CDR3 DNA: TGTGCCAGCAGTCCCGGACTAGCGGGAGCGGTATACACCGGGGAGCTGTTTTTT
CDR3 protein: CASSPGLAGAVYTGELFF